The clone carrying this T cell receptor beta chain was picked up many times. The data are from a study of T cells in Graves' hyperthyroidism and ophthalmopathy. Study overall: Peripheral blood collection took place at initial diagnosis, before any treatment.

Clinical symptoms, serum thyroxine and TRAb, thyroid ultrasound and orbital computed tomography together formed the diagnostic basis. V was pared by 1 base and J by 7 bases, with 13 bases between. Germline loops: CDR1 DFQATT, CDR2 SNEGSKA (reference sequence). CDR3 length equals 13 residues. There were TCR beta CDR3 regions amplified from RNA transcripts. First-round RT-PCR with HTBI primers amplified the TCR CDR3 region. MiXCR, applied by TCRdb to the multiplex PCR reads, yields one record per CDR3 protein. The sample has about 400,000 distinct CDR3 sequences; roughly 15% are singletons. The sequenced sample consisted of blood. The chain is built from TRBV20-1 and TRBJ1-1, with D uncertain. This clonotype was sampled from a young woman with Graves' hyperthyroidism. Here the CDR3 reads CSARGGQTFEAFF. The CDR3 region has the DNA TGCAGTGCTAGAGGAGGGCAGACTTTTGAAGCTTTCTTT.